This T cell receptor (beta chain) originates from a study of blood T cell repertoires in COVID-19. About the research overall: Samples taken during acute and convalescent COVID-19 were collected in the United States, Italy and Spain. Sample material is recorded as cDNA or gDNA derived from T cells, B-cell-depleted T cells, or PBMCs.

Study processing details: Amplified reference gene primers provided the basis for estimating nucleated cell counts. Clones were sequenced by immunoSEQ multiplex PCR, and TCRdb holds only the in-frame ones, with some missing. The DNA was the basis for D and trimming; V, J and clone size are from that table. The repertoire consists of 150,000 to 200,000 clones, with around 81% occurring once and the leading ten covering approximately 11%. The V end was cut by 1 base, the J end by 2 bases, with 5 bases between. The germline CDR1 and CDR2 sequences are SGHDN and FVKESK. The CDR3 runs 13 residues. This TCR was recovered from a man between 60 and 75 years old with active or convalescent COVID-19. The V call is TRBV14, the J call TRBJ1-2, with D maybe TRBD1 (5 bases). Input material: peripheral blood. The CDR3 DNA reads TGTGCCAGCAGCCAAGGACAGAACTATGGCTACACCTTC. This codes for CASSQGQNYGYTF.